This TCR beta chain was recorded in a study of cytomegalovirus exposure and HLA in healthy donors. Study information: Within the Caucasian-associated ancestry cluster were around 80% of the approximately 400 genotyped donors. Regarding the study as a whole: TCR beta V segments were, for the most part, productive about 90% or about 30% of the time in an earlier analysis. In a later analysis, most CMV-associated TCR beta chains appeared HLA-restricted. Exclusion as indistinguishable affected some V segments, including TRBV6-2 and TRBV6-3.

The germline V gene has CDR1 SGHRS and CDR2 YFSETQ. V was clipped by 0 bases and J by 2 bases, with 9 bases between them. The CDR3 is 15 residues long. 60 Vbeta and 13 Jbeta primers were used in PCR. The method was immunoSEQ multiplex PCR; TCRdb's version includes in-frame clones alone and lacks a portion of them. The data hold about 210,000 clones, with 85% observed a single time. Notes on this clone: Its antigen is not known.

This chain connects TRBV5-1 to TRBJ2-1; maybe TRBD2 (5 bases). Sequencing used PBMCs. This receptor was identified in a girl aged 2-10 years in good health and CMV-seronegative. This chain's CDR3 is CASSLAGDTYNEQFF. Written as DNA, the CDR3 is TGCGCCAGCAGCTTGGCCGGGGATACCTACAATGAGCAGTTCTTC.